This T cell receptor (beta chain) is from a study of control samples from healthy donors and cancer patients. The protocol was immunoSEQ multiplex PCR, while the TCRdb copy is restricted to in-frame clones and leaves out a portion. The sample has 95,000 to 150,000 clones; 85% to 95% are singletons. V lost 3 bases to trimming and J lost 8 bases, with 13 bases between them. The CDR3 spans 12 residues. The germline V gene encodes CDR1 DFQATT and CDR2 SNEGSKA (reference sequence). The sequenced sample consisted of PBMCs. V usage is TRBV20-1 and J usage is TRBJ1-2; D unclear. The clonotype comes from an older man with head and neck cancer. The CDR3: CSASMGTPGYTF. The CDR3 DNA reads as TGCAGTGCTAGTATGGGTACCCCGGGCTACACCTTC.